This TCR beta chain was found in a study of CD8 T cells in ankylosing spondylitis. MiXCR, applied by TCRdb to the 5' RACE reads, yields one record per CDR3 protein. There are some 30,000 distinct CDR3 sequences in the sample; approximately 15% occur only once, and approximately 40% lies in the top ten. Deletions cut 1 base from V and 4 bases from J, with 11 bases between. Germline CDR1 DFQATT, CDR2 SNEGSKA (reference sequence). This CDR3 has 14 amino acids. This clonotype was seen only a few times. The V and J genes are TRBV20-1 and TRBJ2-1, with D possibly matching TRBD2 (6 bases). Sequencing was performed on blood. The source of this sequence is a male donor with ankylosing spondylitis or in good health (not recorded which). CDR3 sequence: CSARAGRGYNEQFF. The CDR3 nucleotides read TGCAGTGCTAGAGCCGGGCGGGGTTACAATGAGCAGTTCTTC.